What follows describes a single T cell receptor (beta chain). Sequencing was performed with immunoSEQ multiplex PCR; in TCRdb, only in-frame clones are kept and a portion is missing. Among under 350,000 clones listed, around 78% were seen once. This specimen comes from a study of blood T cell repertoires in COVID-19. The V and J ends lost 5 bases and 8 bases respectively, with 14 bases between them. In germline, CDR1 is SGHAT, CDR2 FQNNGV. The CDR3 extends over 13 amino acids. Sequencing input: peripheral blood. The receptor was isolated from a man aged 60 to 69 who had recovered from COVID-19. The J gene is TRBJ2-3, the V gene TRBV11-2; tentative D call: TRBD2 (6 bases). This CDR3 reads CASSPAGWGTQYF. The CDR3 coding sequence is TGTGCCAGCAGCCCCGCGGGGTGGGGTACGCAGTATTTT.